This T cell receptor (beta chain) was observed in a study of T cells in Graves' hyperthyroidism and ophthalmopathy. CDR1 is SEHNR, CDR2 FQNEAQ, per germline (reference sequence). V shed 7 bases and J shed 8 bases, with 0 bases lying between them. The CDR3 consists of 8 residues. Amplified TCR beta CDR3 regions derived from RNA transcripts. Initially, a first-round RT-PCR of the TCR CDR3 employed the HTBI primer set. MiXCR was run by TCRdb on the multiplex PCR reads, yielding one entry per CDR3 protein. The repertoire consists of about 640,000 distinct CDR3 sequences, with roughly 20% occurring once and the leading ten covering more than 30%. This clonotype has ten or more counts.

J is TRBJ2-1 and V is TRBV7-9; no clear D. This receptor was obtained from a man aged 30-40 years with Graves' ophthalmopathy. Sequencing was carried out using blood. The CDR3 loop is CASNEQFF. Written as DNA, the CDR3 is TGTGCCAGCAATGAGCAGTTCTTC.